The rows below give T cell receptor beta chains drawn from one sample of a study of early stage breast cancer tumors. Profiling relied on immunoSEQ multiplex PCR, and the TCRdb table lists in-frame clones only, not all of them. The data contain approximately 70,000 clones, roughly 80% of them seen just once; the ten biggest clones take up around 5%. The sequencing input was blood. These receptors came from a person aged 40 to 49 with breast cancer. CDR3s include the opening cysteine and the closing phenylalanine or tryptophan. D genes are given only for firm matches. Expanded clones are given a class, and other clones once, few, many or no size at all.

NA,TRBD1,TRBV18,15,TRBJ1-2,CASSPGTDLWYGYTF,TGTGCCAGCTCACCCGGGACAGACCTTTGGTATGGCTACACCTTC
NA,TRBD2,TRBV7-3,16,TRBJ2-1,CASSLFASGSVNEQFF,TGTGCCAGCAGCTTATTTGCTAGCGGGAGTGTAAATGAGCAGTTCTTC
once,NA,TRBV6-5,12,TRBJ1-1,CASRRWNTEAFF,TGTGCCAGCAGAAGATGGAACACTGAAGCTTTCTTT
NA,NA,TRBV10-3,18,TRBJ2-2,CAISESWVRGQNTGELFF,TGTGCCATCAGTGAGTCGTGGGTGAGGGGACAAAACACCGGGGAGCTGTTTTTT
NA,TRBD1,TRBV6-5,16,TRBJ1-1,CASSYSWTGATTEAFF,TGTGCCAGCAGTTACTCATGGACAGGGGCGACGACTGAAGCTTTCTTT
NA,TRBD2,TRBV5-4,15,TRBJ2-5,CASSLGAGREKTQYF,TGTGCCAGCAGCTTGGGAGCCGGGAGGGAAAAGACCCAGTACTTC
NA,TRBD1,TRBV18,13,TRBJ2-1,CASSPRQGDEQFF,TGTGCCAGCTCACCTCGGCAGGGGGATGAGCAGTTCTTC
NA,TRBD1,TRBV5-1,14,TRBJ1-5,CASSPGTGEQPQHF,TGCGCCAGCAGCCCTGGGACAGGGGAACAGCCCCAGCATTTT
few,NA,TRBV27,14,TRBJ1-1,CASSPREGNTEAFF,TGTGCCAGCAGTCCGAGGGAAGGGAACACTGAAGCTTTCTTT
NA,NA,TRBV7-9,15,TRBJ1-1,CASSLEGAGNTEAFF,TGTGCCAGCAGCTTAGAAGGGGCGGGAAACACTGAAGCTTTCTTT
NA,NA,TRBV12-1,15,TRBJ1-3,CASSFVCLSGNTIYF,TGTGCCAGCAGCTTTGTTTGTCTCTCTGGAAACACCATATATTTT
NA,NA,TRBV5-4,13,TRBJ2-5,CASSPQGKETQYF,TGTGCCAGCAGCCCCCAGGGGAAAGAGACCCAGTACTTC
NA,NA,TRBV11-2,19,TRBJ2-7,CASSRSSGVLAGGASEQYF,TGTGCCAGCAGCCGATCTAGTGGGGTACTAGCAGGTGGGGCCTCCGAGCAGTACTTC
once,NA,TRBV5-6,15,TRBJ1-3,CASSLGQSSGNTIYF,TGTGCCAGCAGCTTAGGGCAGAGCTCTGGAAACACCATATATTTT
NA,TRBD1,TRBV7-9,14,TRBJ1-5,CASSLGQGDQPQHF,TGTGCCAGCAGCTTGGGACAGGGGGATCAGCCCCAGCATTTT
NA,NA,TRBV27,14,TRBJ2-5,CASSSRGGVETQYF,TGTGCCAGCAGTTCCAGGGGCGGCGTGGAGACCCAGTACTTC
NA,TRBD1,TRBV11-3,15,TRBJ2-5,CASSLVGTEQETQYF,TGTGCCAGCAGCTTAGTGGGGACAGAACAAGAGACCCAGTACTTC
NA,TRBD1,TRBV7-9,15,TRBJ2-1,CASSFGQGTYNEQFF,TGTGCCAGCAGCTTCGGACAGGGAACCTACAATGAGCAGTTCTTC
NA,NA,TRBV2,18,TRBJ1-1,CASSEASGLGGMDTEAFF,TGTGCCAGCAGTGAAGCGAGTGGGCTGGGAGGAATGGACACTGAAGCTTTCTTT
NA,NA,TRBV18,14,TRBJ2-7,CASSPPASSYEQYF,TGTGCCAGCTCACCACCGGCGAGCTCCTACGAGCAGTACTTC
NA,NA,TRBV5-1,13,TRBJ1-1,CASSSPQGTEAFF,TGCGCCAGCAGCTCCCCCCAGGGTACTGAAGCTTTCTTT
NA,TRBD1,TRBV20-1,11,TRBJ2-4,CSARQGNIQYF,TGCAGTGCCAGACAGGGAAACATTCAGTACTTC
NA,NA,TRBV7-9,13,TRBJ2-7,CASSLALAVEQYF,TGTGCCAGCAGCTTAGCTCTGGCAGTAGAGCAGTACTTC
NA,NA,TRBV6-6,12,TRBJ1-3,CASSASGNTIYF,TGTGCCAGCAGTGCCTCTGGAAACACCATATATTTT
NA,TRBD1,TRBV19,14,TRBJ1-1,CASSGGQGNTEAFF,TGTGCCAGTAGTGGGGGACAGGGGAACACTGAAGCTTTCTTT
NA,NA,TRBV6-1,13,TRBJ2-7,CASSARDPLPQYF,TGTGCCAGCAGTGCCCGGGACCCGCTTCCCCAGTACTTC
few,NA,TRBV7-3,12,TRBJ1-2,CASAGPQGGYTF,TGTGCCAGCGCTGGCCCTCAGGGTGGCTACACCTTC
NA,TRBD2,TRBV5-1,15,TRBJ2-1,CASSWGDSGRADEFF,TGCGCCAGCAGCTGGGGGGATAGCGGGAGGGCGGACGAATTCTTC
NA,NA,TRBV10-3,13,TRBJ2-1,CAISEREYNEQFF,TGTGCCATCAGTGAGCGGGAATACAATGAGCAGTTCTTC
NA,NA,TRBV28,14,TRBJ2-7,CASSFGGGPYEQYF,TGTGCCAGCAGTTTCGGCGGGGGCCCCTACGAGCAGTACTTC
NA,NA,TRBV10-3,14,TRBJ1-5,CAISGNREDQPQHF,TGTGCCATCAGTGGCAACAGGGAGGACCAGCCCCAGCATTTT
NA,NA,TRBV29-1,11,TRBJ1-1,CSVVVNTEAFF,TGCAGCGTTGTGGTGAACACTGAAGCTTTCTTT
NA,NA,TRBV6-5,14,TRBJ1-1,CASSYLTLGTEAFF,TGTGCCAGCAGTTACCTGACCTTGGGCACTGAAGCTTTCTTT
NA,NA,TRBV7-8,12,TRBJ2-2,CASTLHTGELFF,TGTGCCAGCACCTTACACACCGGGGAGCTGTTTTTT
NA,NA,TRBV28,11,TRBJ1-4,CASSLSGKLFF,TGTGCCAGCAGTTTATCCGGAAAACTGTTTTTT
NA,TRBD2,TRBV30,16,TRBJ2-7,CAWSVLAGGPGYEQYF,TGTGCCTGGAGTGTACTAGCGGGAGGGCCTGGCTACGAGCAGTACTTC
NA,NA,TRBV13,12,TRBJ2-1,CASSSYSDEQFF,TGTGCCAGCAGCTCCTATAGCGATGAGCAGTTCTTC
once,TRBD2,TRBV7-3,14,TRBJ2-1,CASGLAEQPNEQFF,TGTGCCAGCGGACTAGCGGAGCAGCCCAATGAGCAGTTCTTC
NA,NA,TRBV7-9,13,TRBJ2-7,CASSWGHADEQYF,TGTGCCAGCAGCTGGGGGCATGCCGACGAGCAGTACTTC
few,NA,TRBV27,12,TRBJ1-5,CASREGNQPQHF,TGTGCCAGCAGAGAGGGGAATCAGCCCCAGCATTTT
NA,NA,TRBV5-1,12,TRBJ2-7,CASSSAGHEQYF,TGCGCCAGCAGCTCCGCCGGTCACGAGCAGTACTTC
few,NA,TRBV4-1,15,TRBJ1-1,CASSLTDRMNTEAFF,TGCGCCAGCAGCCTGACTGACAGGATGAACACTGAAGCTTTCTTT
once,NA,TRBV7-3,13,TRBJ2-3,CASSSPGVDTQYF,TGTGCCAGCAGCTCCCCTGGGGTGGATACGCAGTATTTT
once,TRBD2,TRBV28,15,TRBJ2-3,CASRASGTSTDTQYF,TGTGCCAGCAGGGCTAGCGGAACTAGCACAGATACGCAGTATTTT
once,TRBD1,TRBV5-1,16,TRBJ1-2,CASSTGQTSFNYGYTF,TGCGCCAGCAGCACGGGACAGACTTCTTTTAACTATGGCTACACCTTC
once,TRBD1,TRBV5-6,15,TRBJ1-1,CASSSQTGMNTEAFF,TGTGCCAGCAGCTCCCAGACAGGGATGAACACTGAAGCTTTCTTT
once,TRBD1,TRBV6-5,15,TRBJ2-5,CASSYSGTGKETQYF,TGTGCCAGCAGTTACTCTGGGACAGGGAAGGAGACCCAGTACTTC
NA,NA,TRBV6-1,11,TRBJ2-7,CASRNSYEQYF,TGTGCCAGCAGAAATTCTTACGAGCAGTACTTC
once,TRBD2,TRBV30,12,TRBJ2-7,CAWSEREYEQYF,TGTGCCTGGAGTGAGCGGGAGTACGAGCAGTACTTC
once,TRBD2,TRBV28,20,TRBJ2-1,CASTLTTSGSPTSSYNEQFF,TGTGCCAGCACCCTAACGACTAGCGGTAGTCCCACTAGCTCCTACAATGAGCAGTTCTTC
NA,NA,TRBV18,12,TRBJ2-3,CASSPRADTQYF,TGTGCCAGCTCCCCCAGGGCAGATACGCAGTATTTT
NA,NA,TRBV7-9,12,TRBJ2-2,CARGGNTGELFF,TGTGCCAGAGGGGGAAACACCGGGGAGCTGTTTTTT
NA,NA,TRBV18,14,TRBJ1-4,CASSPGTGNEKLFF,TGTGCCAGCTCACCAGGGACGGGAAATGAAAAACTGTTTTTT
NA,TRBD2,TRBV5-5,17,TRBJ2-1,CASSLEASGRPYNEQFF,TGTGCCAGCAGCTTGGAGGCTAGCGGGCGCCCCTACAATGAGCAGTTCTTC
NA,TRBD1,TRBV7-9,15,TRBJ2-2,CASRLGDRYTGELFF,TGTGCCAGCAGATTAGGGGACAGGTACACCGGGGAGCTGTTTTTT
NA,TRBD1,TRBV19,14,TRBJ1-5,CASSIDRVGQPQHF,TGTGCCAGTAGTATCGACAGGGTTGGGCAGCCCCAGCATTTT
NA,NA,TRBV2,15,TRBJ2-1,CASRASASSYNEQFF,TGTGCCAGCAGGGCTAGCGCCAGCTCCTACAATGAGCAGTTCTTC